These 13 T cell receptor beta chains came from one sample sequenced in a study of CD8 T cells in ankylosing spondylitis. One entry per CDR3 protein, called by TCRdb with MiXCR from the 5' RACE reads. This sample has about 160,000 distinct CDR3 sequences, with around 20% found just once. The sample comprised blood, either unsorted or a sorted T cell fraction (not recorded which). These receptors originate from a male donor with ankylosing spondylitis or in good health (not recorded which).

CDR3 sequence: CASSLVPSGNTIYF. The CDR3 nucleotides are TGTGCCAGCAGCTTAGTCCCCTCTGGAAACACCATATATTTT. The V gene is TRBV7-9, the J gene TRBJ1-3, with D hard to call. CDR3 size: 14 residues. V was cut by 1 base and J by 0 bases, with 4 bases left in between. The germline V gene has CDR1 SEHNR and CDR2 FQNEAQ (reference sequence). Full variable domain (rest looked up from reference TRBV7-9 and TRBJ1-3): DTGVSQNPRHKITKRGQNVTFRCDPISEHNRLYWYRQTLGQGPEFLTYFQNEAQLEKSRLLSDRFSAERPKGSFSTLEIQRTEQGDSAMYLCASSLVPSGNTIYFGEGSWLTVV.

The chain has TRBV12-3 or TRBV12-4 and TRBJ2-5, with D tentatively TRBD1 or TRBD2 (5 bases each). Trimming removed 3 bases at V and 1 base at J, with 15 bases between. The CDR3 contains 16 residues. The DNA of the CDR3 is TGTGCCAGCAGTTTTTTGGGGGATCGCGGCCAAGAGACCCAGTACTTC. It codes for CASSFLGDRGQETQYF.

With respect to this clonotype: A much bigger clone sits one base away, suggesting this may be a read error. The CDR3 carries no conserved terminal phenylalanine or tryptophan, so it likely arises from a read error. The V and J genes are TRBV20-1 and TRBJ2-3; D uncertain. The germline V gene encodes CDR1 DFQATT and CDR2 SNEGSKA (reference sequence). The CDR3 loop spans 14 amino acids. Trimming left V 3 bases short and J 2 bases short, with 12 bases between. The CDR3 here is CSARWSLDTDTQYL. The CDR3 nucleotides read TGCAGTGCTAGGTGGTCCCTAGACACAGATACGCAGTATTTG.

This clonotype was observed many times. The CDR3 loop is CASSLSLAGDEQYF. For the CDR3, the DNA is TGCGCCAGCAGCTTGTCGTTGGCAGGGGACGAGCAGTACTTC. This chain joins TRBV5-1 and TRBJ2-7, with D perhaps TRBD1 (6 bases). Germline V gives CDR1 SGHRS, CDR2 YFSETQ. CDR3 length: 14 residues. The germline V and J ends were trimmed by 1 base and 5 bases, with 13 bases remaining between them.

A few counts support this clonotype. V usage is TRBV6-5 and J usage is TRBJ1-5; unclear D gene. CDR3 length: 12 amino acids. CDR1 and CDR2 from the germline V gene are MNHEY and SVGAGI. V shed 2 bases and J shed 8 bases, with 7 bases lying between them. The CDR3: CASSYIGEPQHF. Here the CDR3 DNA reads TGTGCCAGCAGTTACATCGGGGAGCCCCAGCATTTT.

The chain's CDR3 is CASSESPRTGNTIYF. Written as DNA, the CDR3 is TGCGCCAGCAGTGAGTCCCCCAGAACTGGAAACACCATATATTTT. This sequence joins TRBV10-2 and TRBJ1-3; D unclear. Between the trimmed V and J ends, which lost 0 bases and 2 bases, there was a span of 8 bases. This CDR3 is built from 15 residues. Germline V gene data show CDR1 as WSHSY and CDR2 as SAAADI.

This chain links TRBV5-1 with TRBJ1-6, with 7 bases fitting TRBD1. V was clipped by 5 bases and J by 7 bases; unmatched bases: 9. This CDR3 contains 15 residues. Germline values: CDR1 SGHRS, CDR2 YFSETQ. CDR3 protein: CASRRDSLRNSPLHF. CDR3 in DNA: TGCGCCAGCAGACGGGACAGCCTGAGGAATTCACCCCTCCACTTT.

This clonotype was seen many times. The CDR3 coding sequence is TGCAGTGCTAGTAGCCGACTAGCGGGGGAGCAGTTCTTC. Its translation: CSASSRLAGEQFF. The chain combines TRBV20-1 with TRBJ2-1; 11 positions agree with TRBD2. Germline CDR1 reads DFQATT; CDR2 reads SNEGSKA (reference sequence). The CDR3 totals 13 residues. Germline trimming cut 3 bases from V and 10 bases from J; bases unmatched to any gene: 5.

This clonotype was detected only a few times. J is TRBJ1-5 and V is TRBV2, with TRBD1 matching 7 bases. This CDR3 has 15 amino acids. In germline, CDR1 is SNHLY, CDR2 FYNNEI. V dropped 4 bases and J dropped 2; count of bases not matched to a gene: 5. The CDR3 loop is CASSGGGGGNQPQHF. The CDR3 nucleotides are TGTGCCAGCAGTGGAGGAGGGGGCGGCAATCAGCCCCAGCATTTT.

The chain carries TRBV7-8 and TRBJ2-1, with 8 bases that match TRBD2. J lost 3 bases, V lost 2 bases, and 9 bases had no gene match. The CDR3 is 17 residues long. Germline values: CDR1 SGHVS, CDR2 FQNEAQ. Here the CDR3 reads CASSLKMGREVYNEQFF. CDR3 sequence (DNA): TGTGCCAGCAGCTTAAAAATGGGGCGGGAGGTCTACAATGAGCAGTTCTTC.

A note on this clonotype: A read error may produce the germline difference seen at one junction end. The chain joins TRBV20-1 to TRBJ2-4, with TRBD1 matching over 10 bases. Germline values: CDR1 DFQATT, CDR2 SNEGSKA (reference sequence). The CDR3 runs to 16 residues. The DNA for the CDR3 is TGCAATGCTAGAGGGACAGGGGTTTTGGCCAAAAACATTCAGTACTTC. It encodes CNARGTGVLAKNIQYF.

Here the CDR3 DNA reads TGTGCCAGCAGCGCAAACAGCTACGAGCAGTACTTC. This encodes CASSANSYEQYF. The V gene is TRBV7-8, the J gene TRBJ2-7; the D is unclear. V shed 5 bases and J shed 3 bases, with 8 bases lying between them. Germline assignment: CDR1 SGHVS and CDR2 FQNEAQ. The CDR3 is made up of 12 amino acids. The entire variable domain, with the rest obtained from reference TRBV7-8 and TRBJ2-7, is as follows: GAGVSQSPRYKVAKRGQDVALRCDPISGHVSLFWYQQALGQGPEFLTYFQNEAQLDKSGLPSDRFFAERPEGSVSTLKIQRTQQEDSAVYLCASSANSYEQYFGPGTRLTVT.

This clonotype was seen a few times. The J gene is TRBJ2-7, the V gene TRBV5-1; D uncertain. V was pared by 0 bases and J by 5 bases, with 12 bases between. The germline gives CDR1 SGHRS, CDR2 YFSETQ. The CDR3 sequence is 14 residues long. CDR3 sequence reads: CASSLALNYNEQYF. The CDR3 nucleotides are TGCGCCAGCAGCTTGGCCTTGAATTACAACGAGCAGTACTTC.